The present T cell receptor beta chain was sequenced within a study of Ad26.COV2.S vaccination and SARS-CoV-2 variants. Treatment in this sample: approximately 18 received Ad26.COV2.S at low or high dose, single or two shots; several received placebo; per-sample allocation not given. Day 63 after the first injection of vaccine or placebo was the sampling time. A Boston adult aged 18-55 years was the donor. Sequencing was performed with immunoSEQ multiplex PCR; in TCRdb, only in-frame clones are kept and a portion is missing. The sample yields 380,000 or so clones, roughly 85% seen once. This CDR3 is built from 13 residues. Germline-derived CDR1 and CDR2 are MGHRA and YSYEKL. V lost 4 bases, J lost 5 bases, and 4 bases stayed unmatched.

V and J are TRBV4-1 and TRBJ2-5; 7 nucleotides align to TRBD2. Sequences were derived from peripheral blood, sampled in a trial of Ad26.COV2.S vaccine versus placebo. This clonotype was obtained from a person between 18 and 65 years old who received the Ad26.COV2.S COVID-19 vaccine or a placebo. The CDR3 sequence is CASSLGREETQYF. Written as DNA, the CDR3 is TGCGCCAGCAGCCTAGGGAGGGAGGAGACCCAGTACTTC.